This T cell receptor (beta chain) emerged from a study of T cell responses to AZD1222 COVID-19 vaccine. Germline V gene lookup returns CDR1 MGHRA and CDR2 YSYEKL. Trimming stripped 4 bases from V and 3 bases from J, with 10 bases between. CDR3 length: 13 residues. This table comes from immunoSEQ multiplex PCR, and its TCRdb copy is limited to in-frame clones, with some not included. The sample holds about 130,000 clones, 75% to 95% seen once. This TCR was sampled from an adult in good health. Sequencing used peripheral blood, obtained on day 0 of AZD1222 vaccination. V gene TRBV4-1 combines with J gene TRBJ2-7; D is unresolved. The CDR3: CASSPPADYEQYF. DNA of the CDR3: TGCGCCAGCAGCCCACCCGCCGACTACGAGCAGTACTTC.